The 12 T cell receptor beta chains below all came from one sample that was sequenced in a study of blood T cells in healthy people across ages. A sample-barcoded 5' primer and a J-beta primer mix were used in a second PCR of about 7 to 12 cycles. TCRdb itself ran the 5' RACE reads through MiXCR, one entry per CDR3 protein. The repertoire includes more than 700,000 distinct CDR3 sequences, around 45% of them detected once, and around 18% sits in the top ten. Sequencing was performed on blood. The receptor set was obtained from a man older than 75 in good health.

This clonotype appeared a few times. The V and J genes are TRBV29-1 and TRBJ2-7; D is possibly TRBD2 (6 bases). Trimming took 6 bases from V and 0 from J, leaving 18 bases between them. Germline values: CDR1 SQVTM, CDR2 ANQGSEA. This CDR3 is 15 amino acids long. The CDR3 reads CSVVPLAHSSYEQYF. CDR3 DNA sequence: TGCAGCGTGGTCCCTCTAGCGCACAGCTCCTACGAGCAGTACTTC.

This clonotype was observed a few times. The CDR3 region is CSAHRRGSGQETQYF. In DNA form, the CDR3 reads TGCAGTGCTCATCGAAGGGGTTCGGGGCAAGAGACCCAGTACTTC. The chain combines TRBV20-1 with TRBJ2-5; D is possibly TRBD1 or TRBD2 (5 bases each). The CDR3 runs 15 residues. CDR1 and CDR2 from the germline V gene are DFQATT and SNEGSKA (reference sequence). Between the trimmed V and J ends, which lost 5 bases and 2 bases, there was a span of 18 bases.

V and J are TRBV20-1 and TRBJ1-1, with D uncertain. The V and J ends lost 4 bases and 4 bases respectively, with 16 bases between them. Germline CDR1 is DFQATT and CDR2 is SNEGSKA (reference sequence). CDR3 size: 14 residues. The chain's CDR3 is CSANQWRGSTEAFF. The CDR3 coding sequence is TGCAGTGCTAATCAGTGGAGAGGTAGCACTGAAGCTTTCTTT.

The V call is TRBV5-6, the J call TRBJ2-7, with 8 bases identical to TRBD1. Trimming cost V 5 bases and J 6 bases; bases outside gene matches: 4. This CDR3 spans 12 amino acids. Germline loops: CDR1 SGHDT, CDR2 YYEEEE. This chain's CDR3 is CASRRTGGEQYF. The CDR3 DNA reads as TGTGCCAGCAGACGAACAGGGGGCGAGCAGTACTTC.

This clonotype was seen a handful of times. The V and J genes are TRBV27 and TRBJ2-3, with 8 nucleotides matching TRBD1. Germline V gene data show CDR1 as MNHEY and CDR2 as SMNVEV (reference sequence). The CDR3 sequence is 17 residues long. With V trimmed by 7 bases and J by 0 bases, 12 bases remained unmatched. In DNA form, the CDR3 reads TGTGCCAGCACGACCGGGACAGGCCCCGTTAGCACAGATACGCAGTATTTT. Translating it yields CASTTGTGPVSTDTQYF.

This clonotype was counted ten times or more. The chain carries TRBV10-3 and TRBJ2-1, with TRBD2 identical over 13 bases. The CDR3 is 17 residues long. Trimming cost V 0 bases and J 1 base; bases outside gene matches: 0. Germline V lookup: CDR1 ENHRY, CDR2 SYGVKD. The CDR3 sequence is CAISESLAGGSYNEQFF. The CDR3 coding sequence is TGTGCCATCAGTGAGTCACTAGCGGGAGGGTCCTACAATGAGCAGTTCTTC.

The rearrangement links TRBV7-2 to TRBJ2-7; TRBD1 aligns across 7 bases. The CDR3 sequence is 14 residues long. The J segment lost 6 bases and the V segment lost 3 bases, leaving 8 bases of the junction unmatched. Per the germline V gene, CDR1 is SGHTA and CDR2 is FQGNSA. The CDR3 DNA reads as TGTGCCAGCAGCTTCCATGGCAGGGGGTGCGAGCAGTACTTC. This translates into CASSFHGRGCEQYF. The entire variable domain, with the rest obtained from reference TRBV7-2 and TRBJ2-7, is as follows: GAGVSQSPSNKVTEKGKDVELRCDPISGHTALYWYRQSLGQGLEFLIYFQGNSAPDKSGLPSDRFSAERTGGSVSTLTIQRTQQEDSAVYLCASSFHGRGCEQYFGPGTRLTVT.

This clonotype was counted a few times. The gene calls are TRBV6-1 and TRBJ2-7; tentatively, D is TRBD2 (6 bases). Between the trimmed V and J ends, which lost 10 bases and 4 bases, there was a span of 17 bases. CDR1 MNHNS and CDR2 SASEGT come from the germline V gene. The CDR3 contains 13 residues. This CDR3 is CAISTPGGYEQYF. CDR3 sequence (DNA): TGTGCCATATCTACTCCTGGGGGGTACGAGCAGTACTTC.

In this sample, this clonotype turned up a few times. The rearrangement links TRBV6-6 to TRBJ2-4, with D uncertain. Germline V gene lookup returns CDR1 MNHNY and CDR2 SVGAGI (reference sequence). Between the trimmed V and J ends, which lost 5 bases and 5 bases, there was a span of 7 bases. CDR3 length: 12 amino acids. CDR3 in DNA: TGTGCCAGCAGTGAGGCCGAAAACATTCAGTACTTC. This codes for CASSEAENIQYF.

With respect to this clonotype: This clone may be a read error of a much larger clone one base away. The rearrangement links TRBV29-1 to TRBJ2-7; no clear D gene. The CDR3 is 13 residues long. The V gene lost 6 bases and the J gene lost 0 bases, with 12 bases spanning the gap. The germline gives CDR1 SQVTM, CDR2 ANQGSEA. The CDR3 loop reads CSVTETDSYEQYF. In DNA form, the CDR3 reads TGCAGCGTAACGGAAACAGACTCCTACGAGCAGTACTTC.

This clonotype was counted at least ten times. V is TRBV7-2 and J is TRBJ1-2; 9 bases fit TRBD1. CDR1 SGHTA and CDR2 FQGNSA come from the germline V gene. CDR3 length: 16 residues. J gave up 6 bases and V 4 bases, and 12 bases lay outside the gene matches. The CDR3 here is CASSSAFRDRDNGYTF. Written as DNA, the CDR3 is TGTGCCAGCAGCTCTGCCTTCCGGGACAGGGATAATGGCTACACCTTC.

This clonotype turned up a few times. The chain's CDR3 is CASSSTTSSGANVLTF. The CDR3 DNA follows: TGTGCCAGCAGCTCCACGACTAGCTCTGGGGCCAACGTCCTGACTTTC. The V call is TRBV7-2, the J call TRBJ2-6; D possibly corresponds to TRBD2 (6 bases). The CDR3 has 16 amino acids. Per germline, CDR1 SGHTA and CDR2 FQGNSA. Trimming took 4 bases from V and 0 from J, leaving 10 bases between them.